This T cell receptor beta chain was documented in a study of T cell repertoires in cytomegalovirus infection. Study background: Signatures in public TCR beta sequences pointed to both CMV infection and matching HLA type.

TCRdb redid the calling of the reads with MiXCR, one entry per CDR3 protein. The sample holds 150,000 to 190,000 distinct CDR3 sequences, around 20% seen once. The CDR3 spans 15 residues. In germline, CDR1 is SGHVS, CDR2 FNYEAQ. Study outcomes and limitations: HLA-C-restricted, CMV-specific TCR beta clonotypes were dominant ex vivo. Cumulative public TCR beta family frequency identified carriers of CMV plus the relevant HLA.

Concerning this clonotype itself: Its target is not known. This may stem from a read error, because a much larger clone lies one nucleotide away.

V usage is TRBV7-6 and J usage is TRBJ2-5; 11 bases line up with TRBD2. Sequenced: PBMCs. The TCR comes from a human donor in good health (CMV status not recorded). Some clones in this sample may be carry-over from other donors' samples. This CDR3 is CASSLLAGGQENQYF. The DNA for the CDR3 is TGTGCCAGCAGCCTCCTAGCGGGAGGCCAAGAGAACCAGTACTTC. Using reference TRBV7-6 and TRBJ2-5 for the parts outside the CDR3, the full variable domain is GAGVSQSPRYKVTKRGQDVALRCDPISGHVSLYWYRQALGQGPEFLTYFNYEAQQDKSGLPNDRFSAERPEGSISTLTIQRTEQRDSAMYRCASSLLAGGQENQYFGPGTRLLVL.